The 30 T cell receptor beta chains below all came from one sample that was sequenced in a study of blood T cell repertoires in COVID-19. Sequencing was performed with immunoSEQ multiplex PCR; in TCRdb, only in-frame clones are kept and a portion is missing. The table has roughly 230,000 clones, roughly 87% seen once. The sample comprised peripheral blood. Every receptor here comes from a woman aged 40 to 50 who had recovered from COVID-19.

This chain uses TRBV10-3 with TRBJ1-1; D is unclear. The germline gives CDR1 ENHRY, CDR2 SYGVKD. CDR3 length equals 13 residues. With 4 bases removed from V and 0 bases from J, the gap between germline ends came to 6 bases. CDR3 DNA sequence: TGTGCCATCAGTGGCGGAATGAACACTGAAGCTTTCTTT. It is translated as CAISGGMNTEAFF.

This clone was counted ten times or more. The chain carries TRBV3-1 (or the pseudogene TRBV3-2) and TRBJ2-2; a weak D match, TRBD2 (5 bases). Trimming pared 0 bases from V and 10 bases from J, leaving 12 bases between. Germline V CDR1 and CDR2: LGHDT, YNNKEL (reference sequence). The CDR3 is made up of 14 amino acids. DNA for the CDR3: TGTGCCAGCAGCCAAGATGGTAGCGTGACGGAGCTGTTTTTT. This encodes CASSQDGSVTELFF.

This clone appeared a single time. J is TRBJ1-1 and V is TRBV5-1, with TRBD1 matching over 7 bases. Germline CDR1 is SGHRS and CDR2 is YFSETQ. After removal of 2 bases from V and 1 base from J, the junction contained 5 bases not matched to a gene. The CDR3 consists of 15 residues. CDR3: CASSLGQDGNTEAFF. In nucleotides, the CDR3 is TGCGCCAGCAGCTTAGGACAGGACGGGAACACTGAAGCTTTCTTT.

This rearrangement joins TRBV27 to TRBJ2-7; possibly TRBD2 for D (5 bases). The CDR3 is 14 amino acids. In germline, CDR1 is MNHEY, CDR2 SMNVEV (reference sequence). Trimming removed 6 bases at V and 4 bases at J, with 16 bases between. CDR3 in amino acids: CASRLVYGRYEQYF. The CDR3 DNA reads TGTGCCAGCAGACTAGTCTACGGAAGGTACGAGCAGTACTTC.

CDR3 in DNA: TGTGCCAGCAGCGTCAGCGGGAGCTCCTACAATGAGCAGTTCTTC. As protein: CASSVSGSSYNEQFF. This chain connects TRBV7-7 to TRBJ2-1; 8 bases align to TRBD2. CDR1 and CDR2 (germline): SSHAT, FNYEAQ (reference sequence). V trimming: 5 bases; J trimming: 0 bases; junction bases outside the gene matches: 3. CDR3 length: 15 amino acids.

V and J are TRBV12-3 or TRBV12-4 and TRBJ1-1; possibly TRBD1 for D (5 bases). The CDR3 has 13 residues. Trimming cost V 7 bases and J 5 bases, with 14 bases left between them. This CDR3 is CASTKYQGTEAFF. For the CDR3, the DNA is TGTGCCAGCACCAAATACCAGGGAACTGAAGCTTTCTTT.

The chain is built from TRBV5-4 and TRBJ1-6; D is possibly TRBD1 (6 bases). Germline V CDR1 and CDR2: SGHNT, YYREEE (reference sequence). CDR3 length equals 15 residues. V was clipped by 4 bases and J by 5 bases, with 13 bases between them. Here the CDR3 reads CASSIQGPNNSPLHF. CDR3 coding DNA: TGTGCCAGCAGCATACAGGGTCCGAATAATTCACCCCTCCACTTT. Variable domain in full (rest from reference TRBV5-4 and TRBJ1-6): ETGVTQSPTHLIKTRGQQVTLRCSSQSGHNTVSWYQQALGQGPQFIFQYYREEENGRGNFPPRFSGLQFPNYSSELNVNALELDDSALYLCASSIQGPNNSPLHFGNGTRLTVT.

The V gene is TRBV18, the J gene TRBJ1-2; no clear D. Between the trimmed V and J ends, which lost 2 bases and 5 bases, there was a span of 9 bases. This CDR3 has 13 residues. CDR1 and CDR2 from the germline V gene are KGHSH and LQKENI. The CDR3 spells CASSPANEYGYTF. CDR3 sequence (DNA): TGTGCCAGCTCACCAGCTAATGAATATGGCTACACCTTC.

V usage is TRBV12-5 and J usage is TRBJ1-2; TRBD1 matches at 8 bases. Germline V gene lookup returns CDR1 LGHNT and CDR2 FRNRAP. The V segment lost 1 base and the J segment 7 bases; nucleotides outside the gene matches: 2. The length of the CDR3 is 13 residues. CDR3 residues: CASGLDTGGGYTF. For the CDR3, the DNA is TGTGCTAGTGGTTTGGATACAGGGGGTGGCTACACCTTC.

The chain joins TRBV6-4 to TRBJ2-7; 8 bases agree with TRBD2. The germline V gene has CDR1 MRHNA and CDR2 SNTAGT. V lost 6 bases to trimming and J lost 6 bases; unmatched junction nucleotides: 19. The CDR3 covers 17 residues. The CDR3 spells CASSGKTGGQAGAEQYV. The DNA for the CDR3 is TGTGCCAGCAGCGGCAAGACAGGAGGGCAAGCGGGAGCCGAGCAGTACGTC.

V and J are TRBV5-6 and TRBJ2-1, with TRBD2 matching over 9 bases. The CDR3 extends over 16 amino acids. From germline, CDR1 is SGHDT and CDR2 YYEEEE. Losses at the gene ends were 0 bases for V and 4 bases for J; bases not matched to a gene: 5. This CDR3 is CASSLAPAGGYNEQFF. CDR3 bases: TGTGCCAGCAGCTTGGCTCCCGCGGGAGGGTACAATGAGCAGTTCTTC.

The chain uses TRBV29-1 and TRBJ1-2; D perhaps matches TRBD1 (5 bases). Deletions cut 4 bases from V and 7 bases from J, with 13 bases between. CDR1 and CDR2 (germline): SQVTM, ANQGSEA. This CDR3 has 12 amino acids. The CDR3 bases are TGCAGCGTTGGCCTGTTGGGGGGTGGCTACACCTTC. This translates into CSVGLLGGGYTF.

This rearrangement joins TRBV27 to TRBJ2-3; a weak D match, TRBD1 (5 bases). The CDR3 is made up of 13 amino acids. Germline V gene lookup returns CDR1 MNHEY and CDR2 SMNVEV (reference sequence). Deletions cut 11 bases from V and 6 bases from J, with 18 bases between. This CDR3 is CAAAPPGRDTQYF. The CDR3 DNA reads TGTGCCGCCGCCCCCCCAGGGCGGGATACGCAGTATTTT.

The chain couples TRBV6-5 to TRBJ1-1; 9 bases match TRBD1. The V segment lost 5 bases and the J segment 8 bases; nucleotides outside the gene matches: 12. The CDR3 has 15 residues. The V gene's germline CDR1 is MNHEY and CDR2 SVGAGI. CDR3 DNA sequence: TGTGCCAGCAGTCCGCGACTTAGGACAGGGGAGGAAGCTTTCTTT. Amino acid sequence: CASSPRLRTGEEAFF.

This clone was detected a few times. The CDR3 DNA sequence: TGCGCCAGCAGCCAGCTGACAGCCGTGAACACTGAAGCTTTCTTT. This codes for CASSQLTAVNTEAFF. J is TRBJ1-1 and V is TRBV5-1; the D gene is possibly TRBD1 (5 bases). Trimming removed 4 bases from V and 0 bases from J, with 13 bases in between. The CDR3 sequence is 15 residues long. CDR1 SGHRS and CDR2 YFSETQ come from the germline V gene.

V and J are TRBV10-2 and TRBJ2-3; no clear D gene. Per the germline V gene, CDR1 is WSHSY and CDR2 is SAAADI. This CDR3 spans 13 amino acids. V was cut by 8 bases and J by 4 bases, with 13 bases left in between. DNA for the CDR3: TGCGCCAGCGGTCCCGCTCGGGCAGATACGCAGTATTTT. This encodes CASGPARADTQYF.

J is TRBJ1-2 and V is TRBV7-2, with TRBD1 matching 7 bases. This CDR3 comprises 15 residues. Looked up from germline, CDR1 is SGHTA and CDR2 is FQGNSA. V shed 2 bases, J shed 5 bases, and the junction held 8 bases outside the gene matches. The chain's CDR3 is CASSLRAGGNYGYTF. Written as DNA, the CDR3 is TGTGCCAGCAGCTTACGGGCAGGGGGAAATTATGGCTACACCTTC.

The sample holds one count of this clone. The chain uses TRBV11-2 and TRBJ2-5; 14 bases are shared with TRBD2. CDR1 is SGHAT and CDR2 is FQNNGV in the germline V gene. V lost 4 bases, J lost 5 bases, and 9 bases stayed unmatched. The CDR3 runs 17 residues. The CDR3 nucleotides read TGTGCCAGCAGCTACGGACTAGCGGGGGGCCCACAGGAGACCCAGTACTTC. This codes for CASSYGLAGGPQETQYF.

The rearrangement joins TRBV20-1 to TRBJ1-2, with D maybe TRBD1 (5 bases). This CDR3 has 10 amino acids. Germline V gives CDR1 DFQATT, CDR2 SNEGSKA (reference sequence). CDR3 sequence (DNA): TGCAGGGGAGGGTGGGGGAGCTACACCTTC. Its translation: CRGGWGSYTF.

CDR3 amino acids: CASRVQGSGNTIYF. CDR3 nucleotide sequence: TGCGCCAGCAGAGTCCAGGGGTCTGGAAACACCATATATTTT. This chain links TRBV5-1 with TRBJ1-3, with D possibly TRBD1 on 6 matching bases. This CDR3 is built from 14 residues. The V gene's germline CDR1 is SGHRS and CDR2 YFSETQ. V was trimmed by 5 bases and J by 1 base, leaving 10 bases between them.

The rearrangement links TRBV11-1 to TRBJ2-1, with D perhaps matching TRBD1 (7 bases). Germline assignment: CDR1 SGHAT and CDR2 FQDESV (reference sequence). The CDR3 spans 15 residues. Trimming took off 5 bases at V and 4 bases at J, with 15 bases between the two ends. This chain's CDR3 is CASSRGTEKYNEQFF. Here the CDR3 DNA reads TGTGCCAGCAGCCGCGGGACAGAAAAATACAATGAGCAGTTCTTC.

The chain is built from TRBV2 and TRBJ2-1; TRBD2 might be the D (5 bases). Germline CDR1 is SNHLY and CDR2 is FYNNEI. Trimming took off 4 bases at V and 4 bases at J, with 11 bases between the two ends. The CDR3 has 14 residues. The CDR3 nucleotides are TGTGCCAGCAGTGTGGCTAGCAAATACAATGAGCAGTTCTTC. It translates to CASSVASKYNEQFF.

This chain links TRBV7-2 with TRBJ2-1; 8 bases agree with TRBD2. CDR1 is SGHTA and CDR2 is FQGNSA in the germline V gene. With V trimmed by 5 bases and J by 7 bases, 7 bases remained unmatched. The CDR3 runs to 14 residues. CDR3 in amino acids: CASSPDGRGNEQFF. For the CDR3, the DNA is TGTGCCAGCAGCCCCGACGGGAGGGGGAATGAGCAGTTCTTC.

This clone was found once. CDR3 sequence reads: CASSGGRDEKLFF. As DNA, the CDR3 is TGTGCCAGCTCGGGCGGCAGGGATGAAAAACTGTTTTTT. V gene TRBV18 combines with J gene TRBJ1-4; possibly TRBD1 for D (5 bases). CDR3 length: 13 amino acids. Germline loops: CDR1 KGHSH, CDR2 LQKENI. With 6 bases removed from V and 6 bases from J, the gap between germline ends came to 11 bases.

The chain employs TRBV10-3 and TRBJ1-1; maybe TRBD1 (6 bases). The CDR3 is 13 amino acids. Trimming cost V 10 bases and J 3 bases, with 15 bases left between them. The V gene's germline CDR1 is ENHRY and CDR2 SYGVKD. For the CDR3, the DNA is TGTGCCACCGGCACAGGGATCGACACTGAAGCTTTCTTT. Amino acid sequence: CATGTGIDTEAFF.

V is TRBV7-9 and J is TRBJ2-3; no clear D. V lost 3 bases, J lost 4 bases, and 11 bases lay in between. The CDR3 is made up of 14 amino acids. The germline CDR1 and CDR2 sequences are SEHNR and FQNEAQ (reference sequence). CDR3: CASSLEILPDTQYF. CDR3 DNA sequence: TGTGCCAGCAGCTTGGAGATTCTCCCAGATACGCAGTATTTT.

V gene TRBV6-5 combines with J gene TRBJ2-7; 10 nucleotides align to TRBD2. Trimming took 6 bases from V and 3 from J; bases not matched to a gene: 2. The CDR3 length is 13 residues. CDR1 and CDR2 (germline): MNHEY, SVGAGI. Written as DNA, the CDR3 is TGTGCCAGCAGACTAGCGGGGAACTACGAGCAGTACGTC. It specifies CASRLAGNYEQYV.

The chain employs TRBV4-3 and TRBJ2-2, with 8 bases identical to TRBD2. CDR3 length: 16 amino acids. Germline-derived CDR1 and CDR2 are LGHNA and YSLEER. Trimming cost V 1 base and J 0 bases; bases outside gene matches: 1. The CDR3 DNA reads as TGCGCCAGCAGCCAAGTTAGCGGGGCGAACACCGGGGAGCTGTTTTTT. Translated, it gives CASSQVSGANTGELFF.

V gene TRBV10-3 combines with J gene TRBJ1-6; no reliable D call. Between the trimmed V and J ends, which lost 4 bases and 9 bases, there was a span of 13 bases. The CDR3 is 14 amino acids. From germline, CDR1 is ENHRY and CDR2 SYGVKD. For the CDR3, the DNA is TGTGCCATCAGTGGTGAGAGATCGCTTTCACCCCTCCACTTT. Its protein is CAISGERSLSPLHF.

The DNA for the CDR3 is TGTGCCAGCAGTTTACCGGGACAGGGGTTTGAAAAACTGTTTTTT. Protein: CASSLPGQGFEKLFF. The genes are TRBV28 and TRBJ1-4; 10 bases map to TRBD1. V gave up 2 bases and J gave up 7 bases; unmatched junction bases: 4. The CDR3 covers 15 residues. The germline CDR1 and CDR2 sequences are MDHEN and SYDVKM.